This TCR beta chain was documented in a study of Ad26.COV2.S vaccination and SARS-CoV-2 variants. On the study more broadly: Intramuscular Ad26.COV2.S at 5x10^10 or 1x10^11 viral particles.

Whole-study findings and limits: Following vaccination, spike-specific CD8+ and CD4+ T cell responses reportedly exhibited substantial breadth.

Treatment: approximately 18 received Ad26.COV2.S at low or high dose, single or two shots; five or six received placebo; per-sample allocation not given. It was on day 63 after the first vaccine or placebo injection that samples were taken. Wuhan-strain SARS-CoV-2 spike was expressed by the Ad26 vector that made up the vaccine. With 7 bases clipped from V and 0 bases from J, the junction kept 12 bases outside the gene matches. This CDR3 comprises 16 residues. Germline V gene lookup returns CDR1 MNHEY and CDR2 SVGEGT. Note on this clone: Its antigen is not identified.

The data were produced by immunoSEQ multiplex PCR, yet TCRdb's version contains in-frame clones alone and is incomplete. The sample contains 320,000 or so clones, around 90% of which appear only once. The sequence was obtained from a person aged 18 to 65 who received the Ad26.COV2.S COVID-19 vaccine or a placebo. The V and J genes are TRBV6-2 or TRBV6-3 and TRBJ2-7; 7 bases line up with TRBD2. The sample consisted of peripheral blood, taken in a trial of Ad26.COV2.S vaccine versus placebo. Here the CDR3 reads CASTPTERGASYEQYF. The CDR3 DNA reads as TGTGCCAGCACCCCGACGGAGCGGGGAGCCTCCTACGAGCAGTACTTC.